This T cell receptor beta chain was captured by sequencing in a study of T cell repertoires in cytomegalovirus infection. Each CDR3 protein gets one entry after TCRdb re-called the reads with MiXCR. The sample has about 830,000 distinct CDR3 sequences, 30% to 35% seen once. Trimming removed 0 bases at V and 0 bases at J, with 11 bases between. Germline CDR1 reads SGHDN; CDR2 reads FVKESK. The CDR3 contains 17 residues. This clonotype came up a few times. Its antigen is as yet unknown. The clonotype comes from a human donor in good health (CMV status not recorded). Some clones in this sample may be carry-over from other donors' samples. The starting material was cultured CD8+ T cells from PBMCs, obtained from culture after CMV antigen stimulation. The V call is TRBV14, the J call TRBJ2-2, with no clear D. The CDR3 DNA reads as TGTGCCAGCAGCCAAGATCCGGTCAGACCGAACACCGGGGAGCTGTTTTTT. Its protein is CASSQDPVRPNTGELFF. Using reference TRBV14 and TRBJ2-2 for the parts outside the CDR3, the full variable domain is EAGVTQFPSHSVIEKGQTVTLRCDPISGHDNLYWYRRVMGKEIKFLLHFVKESKQDESGMPNNRFLAERTGGTYSTLKVQPAELEDSGVYFCASSQDPVRPNTGELFFGEGSRLTVL.